The clone carrying this TCR beta chain was seen a handful of times. The antigen remains unidentified. This record belongs to a study of neoadjuvant anti-PD-1 for oral cavity cancer. Whole-study findings and limits: Higher pretreatment blood Treg/Th17 ratios correlated with higher pretreatment blood and lower post-treatment tumor TCRbeta clonality. With a few patients per group, TCR findings need larger cohorts.

Time point described: after neoadjuvant nivolumab, at surgical resection. Patients were newly diagnosed with stage II-IVA oral cavity squamous cell carcinoma without prior systemic or radiation treatment. Survey sequencing of tumors mostly used 4.8 ug DNA, two replicates. Generated by immunoSEQ multiplex PCR, the TCRdb table keeps only in-frame clones and is missing some. This sample yields some 10,000 clones, of which 50% to 70% are seen a single time; roughly 7.1% belongs to the top ten. V was clipped by 5 bases and J by 1 base, with 5 bases between them. The CDR3 runs to 11 residues. The germline V gene has CDR1 GTSNPN and CDR2 SVGIG (reference sequence).

The source material was tumor tissue, sampled after nivolumab (anti-PD-1) treatment. This chain joins TRBV30 and TRBJ1-1; D remains unclear. This receptor was identified in a person between 35 and 79 years old with oral cavity squamous cell carcinoma. The CDR3 is CAWAPNTEAFF. The CDR3 nucleotides read TGTGCCTGGGCTCCGAACACTGAAGCTTTCTTT.